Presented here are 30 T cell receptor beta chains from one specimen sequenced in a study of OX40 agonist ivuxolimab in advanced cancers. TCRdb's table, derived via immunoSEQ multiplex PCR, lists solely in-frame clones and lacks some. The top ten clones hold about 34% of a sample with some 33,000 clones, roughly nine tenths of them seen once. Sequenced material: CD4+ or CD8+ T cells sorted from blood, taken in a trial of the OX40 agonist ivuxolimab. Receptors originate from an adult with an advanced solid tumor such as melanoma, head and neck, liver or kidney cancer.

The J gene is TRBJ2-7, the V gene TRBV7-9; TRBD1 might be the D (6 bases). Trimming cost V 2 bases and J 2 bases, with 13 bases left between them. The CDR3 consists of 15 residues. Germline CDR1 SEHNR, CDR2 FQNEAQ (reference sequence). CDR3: CASSLFAQGAYEQYF. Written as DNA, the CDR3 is TGTGCCAGCAGCTTATTCGCACAGGGTGCCTACGAGCAGTACTTC.

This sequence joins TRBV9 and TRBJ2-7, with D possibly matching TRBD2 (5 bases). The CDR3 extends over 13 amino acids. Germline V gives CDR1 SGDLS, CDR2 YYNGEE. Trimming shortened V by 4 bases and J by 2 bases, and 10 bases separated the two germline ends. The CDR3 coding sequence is TGTGCCAGCAGCAAAGCGGATGCCTACGAGCAGTACTTC. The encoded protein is CASSKADAYEQYF.

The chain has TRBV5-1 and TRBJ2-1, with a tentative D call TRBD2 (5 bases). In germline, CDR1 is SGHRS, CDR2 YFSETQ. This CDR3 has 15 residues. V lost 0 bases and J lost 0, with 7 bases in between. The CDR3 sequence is CASSLVGSSYNEQFF. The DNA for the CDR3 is TGCGCCAGCAGCTTGGTAGGGAGCTCCTACAATGAGCAGTTCTTC.

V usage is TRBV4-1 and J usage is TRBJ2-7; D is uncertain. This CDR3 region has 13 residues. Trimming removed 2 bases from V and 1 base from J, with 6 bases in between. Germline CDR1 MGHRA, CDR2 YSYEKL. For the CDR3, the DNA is TGCGCCAGCAGCCAACGGGTGTCCTACGAGCAGTACTTC. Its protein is CASSQRVSYEQYF.

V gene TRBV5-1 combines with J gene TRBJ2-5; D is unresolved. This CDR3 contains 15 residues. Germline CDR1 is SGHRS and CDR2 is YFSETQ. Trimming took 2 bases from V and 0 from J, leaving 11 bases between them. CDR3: CASSFNQADQETQYF. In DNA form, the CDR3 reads TGCGCCAGCAGCTTTAATCAGGCGGACCAAGAGACCCAGTACTTC.

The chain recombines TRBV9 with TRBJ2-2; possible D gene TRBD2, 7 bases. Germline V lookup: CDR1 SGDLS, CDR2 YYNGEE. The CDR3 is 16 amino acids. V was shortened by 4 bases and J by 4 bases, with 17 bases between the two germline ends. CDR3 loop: CASSPRGGAGTGELFF. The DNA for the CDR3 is TGTGCCAGCAGCCCCAGAGGGGGGGCGGGCACCGGGGAGCTGTTTTTT.

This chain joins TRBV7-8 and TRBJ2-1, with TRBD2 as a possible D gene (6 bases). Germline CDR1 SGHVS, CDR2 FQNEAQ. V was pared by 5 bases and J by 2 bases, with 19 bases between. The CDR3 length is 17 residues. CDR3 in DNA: TGTGCCAGCAGCCCACAGTACGGGGGATCGACCTACAATGAGCAGTTCTTC. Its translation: CASSPQYGGSTYNEQFF. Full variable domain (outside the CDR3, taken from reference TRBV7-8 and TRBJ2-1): GAGVSQSPRYKVAKRGQDVALRCDPISGHVSLFWYQQALGQGPEFLTYFQNEAQLDKSGLPSDRFFAERPEGSVSTLKIQRTQQEDSAVYLCASSPQYGGSTYNEQFFGPGTRLTVL.

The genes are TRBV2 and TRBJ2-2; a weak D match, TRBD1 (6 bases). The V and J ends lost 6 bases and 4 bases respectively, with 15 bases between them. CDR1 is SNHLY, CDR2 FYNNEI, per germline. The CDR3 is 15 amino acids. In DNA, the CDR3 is TGTGCCAGCAGACCACAGGGACGGATCACCGGGGAGCTGTTTTTT. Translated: CASRPQGRITGELFF.

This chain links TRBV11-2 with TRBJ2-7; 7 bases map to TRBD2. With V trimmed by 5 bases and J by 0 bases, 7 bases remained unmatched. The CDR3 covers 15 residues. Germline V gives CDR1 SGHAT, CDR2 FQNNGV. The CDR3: CASSTDGRNSYEQYF. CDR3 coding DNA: TGTGCCAGCAGCACCGACGGGAGGAACTCCTACGAGCAGTACTTC.

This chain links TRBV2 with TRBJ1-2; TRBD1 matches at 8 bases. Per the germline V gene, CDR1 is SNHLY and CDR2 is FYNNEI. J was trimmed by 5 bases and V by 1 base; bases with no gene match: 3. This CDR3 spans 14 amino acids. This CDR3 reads CASSEGTGIYGYTF. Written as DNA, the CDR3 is TGTGCCAGCAGTGAAGGGACAGGGATATATGGCTACACCTTC.

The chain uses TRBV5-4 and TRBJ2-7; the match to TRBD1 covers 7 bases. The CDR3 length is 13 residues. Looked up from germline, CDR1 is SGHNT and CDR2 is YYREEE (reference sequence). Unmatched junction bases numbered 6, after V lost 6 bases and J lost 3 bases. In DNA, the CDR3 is TGTGCCAGCAACAGGGGTGTCGGCTACGAGCAGTACTTC. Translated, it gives CASNRGVGYEQYF.

This chain's CDR3 is CASSLFAGGADTQYF. The CDR3 nucleotides are TGTGCCAGCAGCTTATTTGCGGGAGGGGCAGATACGCAGTATTTT. The chain combines TRBV7-8 with TRBJ2-3; 9 nucleotides align to TRBD2. The CDR3 consists of 15 residues. Germline CDR1 SGHVS, CDR2 FQNEAQ. J lost 4 bases, V lost 2 bases, and 4 bases had no gene match.

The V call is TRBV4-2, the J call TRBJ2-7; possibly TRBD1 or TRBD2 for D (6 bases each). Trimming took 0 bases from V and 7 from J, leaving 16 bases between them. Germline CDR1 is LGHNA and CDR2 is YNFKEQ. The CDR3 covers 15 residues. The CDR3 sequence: CASSQEKWGAGEQYF. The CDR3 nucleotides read TGTGCCAGCAGCCAAGAAAAGTGGGGGGCTGGGGAGCAGTACTTC.

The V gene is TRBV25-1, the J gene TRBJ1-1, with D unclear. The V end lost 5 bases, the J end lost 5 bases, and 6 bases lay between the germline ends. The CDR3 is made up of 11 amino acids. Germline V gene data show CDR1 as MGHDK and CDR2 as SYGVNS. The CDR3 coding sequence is TGTGCCAGCAGTCCTGGGACTGAAGCTTTCTTT. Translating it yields CASSPGTEAFF. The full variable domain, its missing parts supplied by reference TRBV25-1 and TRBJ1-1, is EADIYQTPRYLVIGTGKKITLECSQTMGHDKMYWYQQDPGMELHLIHYSYGVNSTEKGDLSSESTVSRIRTEHFPLTLESARPSHTSQYLCASSPGTEAFFGQGTRLTVV.

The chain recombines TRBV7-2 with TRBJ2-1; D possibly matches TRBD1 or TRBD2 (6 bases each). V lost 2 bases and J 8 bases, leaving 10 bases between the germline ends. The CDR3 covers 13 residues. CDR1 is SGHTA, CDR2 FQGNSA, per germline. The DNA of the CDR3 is TGTGCCAGCAGCTTATGGAGGGGGGATGAGCAGTTCTTC. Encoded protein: CASSLWRGDEQFF.

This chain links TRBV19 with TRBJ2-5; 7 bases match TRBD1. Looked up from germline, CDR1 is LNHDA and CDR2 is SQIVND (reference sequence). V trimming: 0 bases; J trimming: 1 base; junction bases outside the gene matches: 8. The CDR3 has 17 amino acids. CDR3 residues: CASSIDLAGGIQETQYF. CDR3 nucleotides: TGTGCCAGTAGTATAGACCTAGCAGGGGGAATCCAAGAGACCCAGTACTTC.

CDR3 region: CATSARGPHNEQFF. The DNA of the CDR3 is TGTGCCACCAGCGCAAGAGGGCCTCACAATGAGCAGTTCTTC. The chain links TRBV15 to TRBJ2-1; TRBD2 might be the D (5 bases). This CDR3 has 14 amino acids. The ends were cut back, 5 bases at V and 5 bases at J, with 13 bases in the middle. The germline gives CDR1 LNHNV, CDR2 YYDKDF (reference sequence).

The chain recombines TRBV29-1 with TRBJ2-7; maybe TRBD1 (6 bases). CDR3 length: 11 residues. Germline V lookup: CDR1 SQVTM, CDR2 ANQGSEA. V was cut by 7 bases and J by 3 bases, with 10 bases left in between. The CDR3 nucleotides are TGCAGCGCCCTAGGGGGCTACGAGCAGTACTTC. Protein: CSALGGYEQYF.

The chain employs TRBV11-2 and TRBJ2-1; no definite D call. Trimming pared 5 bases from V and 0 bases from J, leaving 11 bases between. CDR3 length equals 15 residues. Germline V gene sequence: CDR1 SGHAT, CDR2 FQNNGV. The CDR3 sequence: CASSNDMTSYNEQFF. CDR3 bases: TGTGCCAGCAGCAACGACATGACCTCCTACAATGAGCAGTTCTTC.

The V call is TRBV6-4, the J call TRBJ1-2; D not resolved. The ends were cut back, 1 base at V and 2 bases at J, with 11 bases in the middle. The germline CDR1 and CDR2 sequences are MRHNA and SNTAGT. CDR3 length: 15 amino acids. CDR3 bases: TGTGCCAGCAGTGACTTCCAGGTGACAAACTATGGCTACACCTTC. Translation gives CASSDFQVTNYGYTF.

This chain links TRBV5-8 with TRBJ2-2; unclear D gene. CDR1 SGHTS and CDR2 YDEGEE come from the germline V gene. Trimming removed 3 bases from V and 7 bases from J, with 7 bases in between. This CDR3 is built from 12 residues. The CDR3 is CASSWPGGELFF. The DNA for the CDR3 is TGTGCCAGCAGCTGGCCGGGCGGGGAGCTGTTTTTT.

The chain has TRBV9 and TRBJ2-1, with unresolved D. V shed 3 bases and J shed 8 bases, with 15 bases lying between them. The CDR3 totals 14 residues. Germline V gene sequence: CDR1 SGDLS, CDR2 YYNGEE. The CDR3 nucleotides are TGTGCCAGCAGCGCACCCCCCCTAGTCTATGAGCAGTTCTTC. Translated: CASSAPPLVYEQFF.

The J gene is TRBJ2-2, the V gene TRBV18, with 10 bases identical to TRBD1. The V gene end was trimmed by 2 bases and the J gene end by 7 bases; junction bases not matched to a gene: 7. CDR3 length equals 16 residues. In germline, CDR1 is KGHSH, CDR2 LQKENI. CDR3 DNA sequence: TGTGCCAGCTCACCAGAGACAGGGGGCGCCAGCGGGGAGCTGTTTTTT. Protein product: CASSPETGGASGELFF.

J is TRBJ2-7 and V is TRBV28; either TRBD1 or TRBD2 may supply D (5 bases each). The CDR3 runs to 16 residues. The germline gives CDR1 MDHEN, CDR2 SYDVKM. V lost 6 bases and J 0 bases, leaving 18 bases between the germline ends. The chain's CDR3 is CASSPPPGRISYEQYF. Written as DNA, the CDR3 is TGTGCCAGCAGCCCCCCTCCGGGACGGATCTCCTACGAGCAGTACTTC.

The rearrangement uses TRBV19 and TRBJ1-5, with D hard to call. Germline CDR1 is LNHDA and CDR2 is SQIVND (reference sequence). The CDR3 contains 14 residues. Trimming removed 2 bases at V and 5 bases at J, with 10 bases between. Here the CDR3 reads CASSINRPDQPQHF. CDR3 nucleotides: TGTGCCAGTAGTATAAACAGACCGGATCAGCCCCAGCATTTT.

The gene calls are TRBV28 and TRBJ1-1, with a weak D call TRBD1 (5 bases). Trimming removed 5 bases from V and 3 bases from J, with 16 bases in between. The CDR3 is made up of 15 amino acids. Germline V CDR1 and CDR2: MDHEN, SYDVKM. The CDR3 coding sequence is TGTGCCAGCAGTCCACTACGGGGCAGGGACACTGAAGCTTTCTTT. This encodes CASSPLRGRDTEAFF.

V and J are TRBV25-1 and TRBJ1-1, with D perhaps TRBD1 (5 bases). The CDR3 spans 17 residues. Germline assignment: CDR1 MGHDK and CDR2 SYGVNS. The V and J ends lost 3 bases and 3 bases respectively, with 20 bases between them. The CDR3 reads CASSDLLLGGSYTEAFF. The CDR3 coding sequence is TGTGCCAGCAGTGATCTCCTATTGGGGGGAAGCTACACTGAAGCTTTCTTT.

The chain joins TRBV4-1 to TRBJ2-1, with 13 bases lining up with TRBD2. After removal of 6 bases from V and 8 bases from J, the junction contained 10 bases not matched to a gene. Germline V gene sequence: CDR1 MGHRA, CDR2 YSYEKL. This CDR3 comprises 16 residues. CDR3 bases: TGCGCCAGCAGACCACAGGGGACTAGCGGGAATGATGAGCAGTTCTTC. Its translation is CASRPQGTSGNDEQFF.

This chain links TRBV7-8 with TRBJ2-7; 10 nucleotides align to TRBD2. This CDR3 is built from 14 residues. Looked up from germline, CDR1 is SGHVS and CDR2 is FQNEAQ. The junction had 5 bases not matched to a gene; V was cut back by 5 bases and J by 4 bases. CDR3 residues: CASSPGTSAYEQYF. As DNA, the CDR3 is TGTGCCAGCAGCCCCGGGACTAGCGCTTACGAGCAGTACTTC.

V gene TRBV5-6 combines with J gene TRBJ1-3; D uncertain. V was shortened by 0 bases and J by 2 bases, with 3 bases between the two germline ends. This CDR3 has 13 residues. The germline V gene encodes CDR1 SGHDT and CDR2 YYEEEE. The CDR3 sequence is CASSLAAGNTIYF. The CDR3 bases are TGTGCCAGCAGCTTGGCCGCTGGAAACACCATATATTTT.